The next 29 T cell receptor beta chains were all read from a single sample in a study of blood T cells in healthy people across ages. The second PCR ran about 6 to 11 cycles with a sample-barcoded 5' primer and J-beta primers. TCRdb re-derived calls from the 5' RACE reads in MiXCR, one entry per CDR3 protein. In the table there are 550,000 to 700,000 distinct CDR3 sequences, about 26% of which are singletons. The material sequenced was blood. These receptors were collected from a woman in her 70s in good health.

This clonotype has a single count. V is TRBV7-2 and J is TRBJ2-5, with D hard to call. CDR1 is SGHTA, CDR2 FQGNSA, per germline. Trimming removed 5 bases from V and 1 base from J, with 8 bases in between. This CDR3 has 13 residues. In DNA, the CDR3 is TGTGCCAGCAGCGCCCAAGCCCAAGAGACCCAGTACTTC. Translation gives CASSAQAQETQYF.

This rearrangement joins TRBV5-1 to TRBJ1-1, with D perhaps matching TRBD1 (6 bases). The CDR3 spans 14 residues. Trimming took 0 bases from V and 5 from J, leaving 11 bases between them. Germline V gives CDR1 SGHRS, CDR2 YFSETQ. The CDR3 protein is CASSLDRAETEAFF. In DNA, the CDR3 is TGCGCCAGCAGCTTGGACAGGGCGGAGACTGAAGCTTTCTTT.

This clonotype was observed a few times. The chain joins TRBV2 to TRBJ2-4, with TRBD2 identical over 7 bases. The CDR3 totals 13 residues. The germline CDR1 and CDR2 sequences are SNHLY and FYNNEI. The V and J ends lost 8 bases and 0 bases, in that order; junction bases with no gene match: 1. CDR3 nucleotides: TGTGCCAGCGGGGAGGGAGCCAAAAACATTCAGTACTTC. It specifies CASGEGAKNIQYF.

The genes are TRBV7-6 and TRBJ2-5; a weak D match, TRBD2 (5 bases). CDR1 is SGHVS, CDR2 FNYEAQ, per germline. This CDR3 comprises 15 residues. Trimming stripped 5 bases from V and 0 bases from J, with 13 bases between. CDR3 residues: CASSLEDGYQETQYF. CDR3 nucleotide sequence: TGTGCCAGCAGCCTGGAGGACGGTTACCAAGAGACCCAGTACTTC.

This clonotype was found a few times. The junction departs from the called germline gene at one end, perhaps through a read error. The V and J genes are TRBV3-1 and TRBJ1-1, with D perhaps TRBD1 (5 bases). The germline V gene has CDR1 LGHDT and CDR2 YNNKEL (reference sequence). The CDR3 runs 14 residues. The CDR3 region is CASSQRQSNTEAFF. The DNA for the CDR3 is TGCGCCAGCAGCCAACGACAGTCGAACACTGAAGCTTTCTTT.

This chain links TRBV4-3 with TRBJ2-7; D might be TRBD1 (6 bases). Germline CDR1 is LGHNA and CDR2 is YSLEER. The ends were cut back, 1 base at V and 4 bases at J, with 17 bases in the middle. The length of the CDR3 is 16 residues. The CDR3 is CASSQGFGQSTYEQYF. The CDR3 nucleotides are TGCGCCAGCAGCCAAGGGTTCGGACAGTCGACTTACGAGCAGTACTTC.

The genes are TRBV7-2 and TRBJ2-5; 7 bases fit TRBD2. This CDR3 is 13 amino acids long. Germline assignment: CDR1 SGHTA and CDR2 FQGNSA. Unmatched junction bases numbered 6, after V lost 6 bases and J lost 5 bases. CDR3 coding DNA: TGTGCCAGCAGGGAACTAGCGTGGGAGACCCAGTACTTC. It translates to CASRELAWETQYF.

This clonotype has just a few counts. V is TRBV20-1 and J is TRBJ2-5; maybe TRBD1 (6 bases). The J call may be in error: the DNA end matches TRBJ2-7 better. CDR3 size: 14 residues. The germline CDR1 and CDR2 sequences are DFQATT and SNEGSKA (reference sequence). The CDR3 DNA reads TGCAGTGCTAGAGAGGGGGCGACGGACAACGAGCAGTACTTC. Translated: CSAREGATDNEQYF.

The rearrangement links TRBV5-1 to TRBJ2-4; tentative D call: TRBD2 (5 bases). With 7 bases removed from V and 6 bases from J, the gap between germline ends came to 11 bases. There are 12 residues in the CDR3. In germline, CDR1 is SGHRS, CDR2 YFSETQ. The CDR3 loop is CASRTPGNIQYF. CDR3 bases: TGCGCCAGCCGGACTCCCGGAAACATTCAGTACTTC.

The chain couples TRBV2 to TRBJ2-3; D may be TRBD2 (7 bases). Deletions cut 7 bases from V and 0 bases from J, with 17 bases between. CDR1 SNHLY and CDR2 FYNNEI come from the germline V gene. This CDR3 contains 16 residues. CDR3 coding DNA: TGTGCCAGCACCTTCAAGGGGGGGGCGAGCACAGATACGCAGTATTTT. Amino acid sequence: CASTFKGGASTDTQYF.

For this clonotype: The junction does not match germline at one end; this may be a read error. The chain links TRBV5-1 to TRBJ1-1; D unresolved. There are 15 residues in the CDR3. Germline CDR1 is SGHRS and CDR2 is YFSETQ. The CDR3 coding sequence is TGCGCCAGCAGCTTTGATAATCGAGACAACACTGAGGCTTTCTTT. Translated: CASSFDNRDNTEAFF.

The chain joins TRBV3-1 to TRBJ2-1; perhaps TRBD1 as D (6 bases). The J call is in doubt because the DNA end fits TRBJ2-5 better. This CDR3 is built from 16 residues. CDR1 and CDR2 from the germline V gene are LGHDT and YNNKEL (reference sequence). The CDR3 protein is CASSQDYRAPPKTQYF. In DNA, the CDR3 is TGTGCCAGCAGCCAAGATTACAGGGCTCCCCCCAAGACCCAGTACTTC.

This clonotype came up a few times. This chain links TRBV20-1 with TRBJ2-1; 10 nucleotides line up with TRBD2. There are 14 residues in the CDR3. Germline trimming cut 4 bases from V and 3 bases from J; bases unmatched to any gene: 3. CDR1 and CDR2 from the germline V gene are DFQATT and SNEGSKA (reference sequence). The CDR3 protein is CSATGTSDYNEQFF. For the CDR3, the DNA is TGCAGTGCTACCGGGACTAGCGACTACAATGAGCAGTTCTTC.

This clonotype was picked up a small number of times. The V call is TRBV11-2, the J call TRBJ2-5; possible D gene TRBD2, 5 bases. The CDR3 contains 18 residues. Germline values: CDR1 SGHAT, CDR2 FQNNGV. V shed 4 bases and J shed 2 bases, with 23 bases lying between them. The CDR3 bases are TGTGCCAGCAGCTCCTCAAGTTCCAGCGGCATTAGGCAAGAGACCCAGTACTTC. It translates to CASSSSSSSGIRQETQYF.

This clonotype has only a few counts. The rearrangement joins TRBV7-9 to TRBJ1-2; D unresolved. The CDR3 loop spans 12 amino acids. Germline V lookup: CDR1 SEHNR, CDR2 FQNEAQ (reference sequence). V lost 6 bases and J lost 8, with 13 bases in between. The DNA of the CDR3 is TGTGCCAGCAGGTCTCATGGCAGCGGCTACACCTTC. Encoded protein: CASRSHGSGYTF.

This clonotype was detected only a few times. V gene TRBV4-1 combines with J gene TRBJ2-7; TRBD1 matches 7 bases. Losses at the gene ends were 4 bases for V and 7 bases for J; bases not matched to a gene: 10. This CDR3 has 14 residues. Germline assignment: CDR1 MGHRA and CDR2 YSYEKL. CDR3 bases: TGCGCCAGCAGCCTCTTCGAACAGGGGAGAGAGCAGTACTTC. This sequence encodes CASSLFEQGREQYF.

This clonotype was picked up a small number of times. The V and J genes are TRBV27 and TRBJ2-2, with D unclear. Germline CDR1 and CDR2: MNHEY and SMNVEV (reference sequence). This CDR3 comprises 15 residues. Trimming removed 6 bases from V and 0 bases from J, with 11 bases in between. The CDR3 DNA follows: TGTGCCAGCAGATGGTCCCTCTCGAACACCGGGGAGCTGTTTTTT. Amino acid sequence: CASRWSLSNTGELFF.

This clonotype has only a few counts. V usage is TRBV20-1 and J usage is TRBJ1-1; D is uncertain. The length of the CDR3 is 15 residues. Trimming took 3 bases from V and 1 from J, leaving 15 bases between them. The germline V gene has CDR1 DFQATT and CDR2 SNEGSKA (reference sequence). CDR3 amino acids: CSASKLTQKNTEAFF. In DNA form, the CDR3 reads TGCAGTGCTAGTAAATTAACACAAAAGAACACTGAAGCTTTCTTT.

This chain links TRBV6-2 or TRBV6-3 with TRBJ1-5; D perhaps matches TRBD1 (6 bases). Germline CDR1 MNHEY, CDR2 SVGEGT. This CDR3 is built from 13 residues. With 5 bases removed from V and 4 bases from J, the gap between germline ends came to 9 bases. CDR3 sequence reads: CASSLDRNQPQHF. In DNA, the CDR3 is TGTGCCAGCAGTCTGGACAGAAATCAGCCCCAGCATTTT.

CDR3 protein: CASSLAKGGARDTQYF. DNA of the CDR3: TGTGCCAGCAGCTTAGCCAAGGGGGGGGCGAGAGATACGCAGTATTTT. V is TRBV7-2 and J is TRBJ2-3; D possibly corresponds to TRBD2 (7 bases). This CDR3 is built from 16 residues. Germline assignment: CDR1 SGHTA and CDR2 FQGNSA. The V gene lost 0 bases and the J gene lost 5 bases, with 15 bases spanning the gap.

This clonotype turned up a few times. In this CDR3 the conserved last residue, phenylalanine or tryptophan, is missing, so a read error is likely. The rearrangement uses TRBV6-5 and TRBJ1-4, with D hard to call. The CDR3 runs 15 residues. Germline CDR1 and CDR2: MNHEY and SVGAGI. V shed 4 bases and J shed 4 bases, with 13 bases lying between them. The CDR3 sequence: CASSLIGPNNEKLFS. The DNA for the CDR3 is TGTGCCAGCAGTTTAATCGGGCCAAATAATGAAAAACTGTTTTCT.

This clonotype was seen just once. This chain uses TRBV7-9 with TRBJ1-4, with 7 bases identical to TRBD1. CDR1 is SEHNR and CDR2 is FQNEAQ in the germline V gene (reference sequence). V trimming: 1 base; J trimming: 8 bases; junction bases outside the gene matches: 4. The CDR3 consists of 14 residues. This CDR3 is CASSLGRQGEKLFF. Here the CDR3 DNA reads TGTGCCAGCAGCTTAGGTCGACAGGGAGAAAAACTGTTTTTT. Looking up the rest from reference TRBV7-9 and TRBJ1-4 gives the full variable domain: DTGVSQNPRHKITKRGQNVTFRCDPISEHNRLYWYRQTLGQGPEFLTYFQNEAQLEKSRLLSDRFSAERPKGSFSTLEIQRTEQGDSAMYLCASSLGRQGEKLFFGSGTQLSVL.

Points on this clonotype: An end of the junction differs from the germline gene, which may be a read error. The V call is TRBV3-1, the J call TRBJ1-2; 10 nucleotides line up with TRBD1. The CDR3 runs to 15 residues. From germline, CDR1 is LGHDT and CDR2 YNNKEL (reference sequence). CDR3 sequence (DNA): TGCGCCAGCAACCAAAGAATGGACAGGGGGAATGGCTACACCTTC. This translates into CASNQRMDRGNGYTF. The complete variable domain, with remaining parts taken from reference TRBV3-1 and TRBJ1-2, reads DTAVSQTPKYLVTQMGNDKSIKCEQNLGHDTMYWYKQDSKKFLKIMFSYNNKELIINETVPNRFSPKSPDKAHLNLHINSLELGDSAVYFCASNQRMDRGNGYTFGSGTRLTVV.

The V call is TRBV10-3, the J call TRBJ1-5; a possible D gene is TRBD1 (6 bases). Trimming took 2 bases from V and 3 from J, leaving 14 bases between them. Per germline, CDR1 ENHRY and CDR2 SYGVKD. CDR3 length: 16 amino acids. DNA of the CDR3: TGTGCCATCAGTGAGGTTAGGGGGGGCCCCAATCAGCCCCAGCATTTT. Translating it yields CAISEVRGGPNQPQHF.

Here the CDR3 reads CASSEGSGNSPLHF. In nucleotides, the CDR3 is TGTGCCAGCAGTGAAGGCAGCGGGAATTCACCCCTCCACTTT. The V call is TRBV6-1, the J call TRBJ1-6; no definite D call. The CDR3 is made up of 14 amino acids. CDR1 and CDR2 from the germline V gene are MNHNS and SASEGT. The V end was cut by 1 base, the J end by 7 bases, with 8 bases between.

This clonotype was observed a few times. The chain has TRBV5-1 and TRBJ2-1; TRBD2 agrees at 8 bases. CDR1 and CDR2 (germline): SGHRS, YFSETQ. Trimming cost V 0 bases and J 5 bases; bases outside gene matches: 7. The CDR3 is 16 amino acids. The CDR3 sequence: CASSLAGAGGHNEQFF. In DNA form, the CDR3 reads TGCGCCAGCAGCTTGGCAGGCGCGGGGGGCCACAATGAGCAGTTCTTC.

This clonotype was observed a handful of times. The chain links TRBV7-2 to TRBJ1-4, with D uncertain. The CDR3 is made up of 15 amino acids. Germline CDR1 and CDR2: SGHTA and FQGNSA. Trimming took off 4 bases at V and 4 bases at J, with 13 bases between the two ends. Here the CDR3 reads CASSSRTGINEKLFF. In nucleotides, the CDR3 is TGTGCCAGCAGCTCCAGGACGGGAATTAATGAAAAACTGTTTTTT. The full variable domain, completed using reference TRBV7-2 and TRBJ1-4, is GAGVSQSPSNKVTEKGKDVELRCDPISGHTALYWYRQSLGQGLEFLIYFQGNSAPDKSGLPSDRFSAERTGGSVSTLTIQRTQQEDSAVYLCASSSRTGINEKLFFGSGTQLSVL.

In its sample, this clonotype was seen a few times. The chain links TRBV9 to TRBJ2-3; D is unresolved. Trimming took off 4 bases at V and 8 bases at J, with 11 bases between the two ends. Germline V lookup: CDR1 SGDLS, CDR2 YYNGEE. The CDR3 extends over 12 amino acids. The CDR3 spells CASSSLLGTQYF. CDR3 coding DNA: TGTGCCAGCAGCTCTCTTCTTGGTACGCAGTATTTT.

In this sample, this clonotype turned up a few times. V gene TRBV7-2 combines with J gene TRBJ2-5; 8 bases line up with TRBD2. Germline V gene data show CDR1 as SGHTA and CDR2 as FQGNSA. J gave up 1 base and V 1 base, and 2 bases lay outside the gene matches. The CDR3 is made up of 15 amino acids. CDR3 residues: CASSLEAGAQETQYF. The CDR3 DNA sequence: TGTGCCAGCAGCTTAGAAGCGGGGGCCCAAGAGACCCAGTACTTC.